The 20 T cell receptor beta chains reported below all come from one sample, sequenced in a study of Ad26.COV2.S vaccination and SARS-CoV-2 variants. Treatment given: over 15 received Ad26.COV2.S at low or high dose, single or two shots; about 5 received placebo; per-sample allocation not given. All samples were drawn on day 63, counting from the first vaccine or placebo injection. The repertoire was sequenced with immunoSEQ multiplex PCR; TCRdb's copy has only in-frame clones and lacks some. Of 360,000 or so clones listed, approximately 89% are singletons. The specimen was peripheral blood, collected in a trial of Ad26.COV2.S vaccine versus placebo. These receptors came from a person between 18 and 59 years old who received the Ad26.COV2.S COVID-19 vaccine or a placebo.

The chain carries TRBV7-8 and TRBJ2-1, with TRBD2 matching over 10 bases. J gave up 5 bases and V 1 base, and 5 bases lay outside the gene matches. This CDR3 region has 16 residues. Germline V gene data show CDR1 as SGHVS and CDR2 as FQNEAQ. The CDR3 loop is CASSLDQREGNNEQFF. The CDR3 nucleotides are TGTGCCAGCAGCTTAGACCAGCGGGAGGGAAACAATGAGCAGTTCTTC. The complete variable domain, with remaining parts taken from reference TRBV7-8 and TRBJ2-1, reads GAGVSQSPRYKVAKRGQDVALRCDPISGHVSLFWYQQALGQGPEFLTYFQNEAQLDKSGLPSDRFFAERPEGSVSTLKIQRTQQEDSAVYLCASSLDQREGNNEQFFGPGTRLTVL.

The chain employs TRBV4-2 and TRBJ1-5; a weak D match, TRBD1 (6 bases). The CDR3 has 15 residues. V shed 1 base and J shed 4 bases, with 11 bases lying between them. Per germline, CDR1 LGHNA and CDR2 YNFKEQ. Written as DNA, the CDR3 is TGTGCCAGCAGCCAAGCGGACAGCCTTAATCAGCCCCAGCATTTT. Protein product: CASSQADSLNQPQHF.

The chain joins TRBV28 to TRBJ1-1; D not resolved. Germline V gene sequence: CDR1 MDHEN, CDR2 SYDVKM. The V end was cut by 5 bases, the J end by 6 bases, with 19 bases between. This CDR3 region has 15 residues. The CDR3 region has the DNA TGTGCCAGCAGTCCGAGCCCCCCCGGGGTCGCTGAAGCTTTCTTT. It specifies CASSPSPPGVAEAFF. Looking up the rest from reference TRBV28 and TRBJ1-1 gives the full variable domain: DVKVTQSSRYLVKRTGEKVFLECVQDMDHENMFWYRQDPGLGLRLIYFSYDVKMKEKGDIPEGYSVSREKKERFSLILESASTNQTSMYLCASSPSPPGVAEAFFGQGTRLTVV.

The chain joins TRBV30 to TRBJ2-3; D gene unclear. This CDR3 region has 14 residues. The V end lost 0 bases, the J end lost 5 bases, and 12 bases lay between the germline ends. CDR1 is GTSNPN, CDR2 SVGIG, per germline (reference sequence). CDR3 DNA: TGTGCCTGGAGTGTAAAAGGGTCGGTAGATACGCAGTATTTT. As protein: CAWSVKGSVDTQYF.

The V and J genes are TRBV7-2 and TRBJ2-3, with 7 bases that match TRBD1. CDR1 and CDR2 from the germline V gene are SGHTA and FQGNSA. This CDR3 contains 16 residues. The V and J ends lost 4 bases and 0 bases, in that order; junction bases with no gene match: 7. The DNA for the CDR3 is TGTGCCAGCAGCTCCGATAACAGGGGTAGCACAGATACGCAGTATTTT. Protein sequence: CASSSDNRGSTDTQYF.

The table lists this clone with a few counts. The chain joins TRBV12-3 or TRBV12-4 to TRBJ1-6; weak D call: TRBD1 (6 bases). The CDR3 sequence is 13 residues long. Trimming removed 8 bases at V and 13 bases at J, with 18 bases between. The chain's CDR3 is CASRDTNWAPLHF. The CDR3 DNA reads as TGTGCCAGCCGGGACACCAACTGGGCGCCCCTCCACTTT.

This rearrangement joins TRBV6-5 to TRBJ1-1; 7 nucleotides agree with TRBD1. Looked up from germline, CDR1 is MNHEY and CDR2 is SVGAGI. This CDR3 comprises 12 residues. J was trimmed by 11 bases and V by 4 bases; bases with no gene match: 7. CDR3 sequence reads: CASSSLNRGAFF. CDR3 nucleotide sequence: TGTGCCAGCAGTTCCTTGAACAGGGGCGCTTTCTTT.

The J gene is TRBJ1-2, the V gene TRBV7-2, with TRBD1 identical over 9 bases. The ends lost 1 base at V and 4 bases at J; junction bases unmatched: 16. The CDR3 length is 19 residues. Germline lookup yields CDR1 SGHTA and CDR2 FQGNSA. The CDR3 DNA follows: TGTGCCAGCAGCTTAGACATATTCGGGACAGGGAATCCCATCTATGGCTACACCTTC. This sequence encodes CASSLDIFGTGNPIYGYTF.

The chain couples TRBV2 to TRBJ2-7; D unclear. Per germline, CDR1 SNHLY and CDR2 FYNNEI. The germline V and J ends were trimmed by 7 bases and 3 bases, with 7 bases remaining between them. CDR3 length equals 11 residues. The CDR3 loop is CASTLDYEQYF. CDR3 bases: TGTGCCAGCACCTTAGACTACGAGCAGTACTTC.

This chain uses TRBV28 with TRBJ1-2; D call uncertain. Germline values: CDR1 MDHEN, CDR2 SYDVKM. Trimming shortened V by 5 bases and J by 0 bases, and 13 bases separated the two germline ends. There are 15 residues in the CDR3. The CDR3 bases are TGTGCCAGCAGTAACGAGGCAGGAACTAACTATGGCTACACCTTC. Its protein product is CASSNEAGTNYGYTF.

The gene calls are TRBV5-8 and TRBJ1-6; D not resolved. Germline V gene data show CDR1 as SGHTS and CDR2 as YDEGEE. The CDR3 has 13 amino acids. Trimming took off 0 bases at V and 8 bases at J, with 6 bases between the two ends. The CDR3 nucleotides read TGTGCCAGCAGCTTGGTTCGGGATTCACCCCTCCACTTT. It codes for CASSLVRDSPLHF.

A remark on this clone: This same CDR3 is encoded by further DNA sequences in the sample. V and J are TRBV5-4 and TRBJ2-5, with D perhaps matching TRBD1 (5 bases). Germline CDR1 SGHNT, CDR2 YYREEE (reference sequence). The CDR3 totals 13 residues. V was shortened by 4 bases and J by 3 bases, with 10 bases between the two germline ends. The CDR3 coding sequence is TGTGCCAGCAGCCTCCAGGGTGAAGAGACCCAGTACTTC. This encodes CASSLQGEETQYF.

The chain uses TRBV27 and TRBJ2-7, with TRBD1 as a possible D gene (6 bases). Trimming pared 6 bases from V and 1 base from J, leaving 13 bases between. The CDR3 sequence is 14 residues long. CDR1 and CDR2 (germline): MNHEY, SMNVEV (reference sequence). In nucleotides, the CDR3 is TGTGCCAGCAGGAAACAGGGTCTGTCCTACGAGCAGTACTTC. Translation: CASRKQGLSYEQYF.

The gene calls are TRBV27 and TRBJ2-7, with D tentatively TRBD1 (6 bases). CDR3 size: 13 residues. V shed 6 bases and J shed 1 base, with 10 bases lying between them. Looked up from germline, CDR1 is MNHEY and CDR2 is SMNVEV (reference sequence). CDR3 protein: CASRRQDSYEQYF. CDR3 sequence (DNA): TGTGCCAGCAGACGACAGGATTCCTACGAGCAGTACTTC.

V and J are TRBV13 and TRBJ2-1; 11 bases match TRBD2. The CDR3 consists of 18 residues. Per the germline V gene, CDR1 is PRHDT and CDR2 is FYEKMQ (reference sequence). The ends lost 2 bases at V and 6 bases at J; junction bases unmatched: 12. In nucleotides, the CDR3 is TGTGCCAGCAGCTTAATGACTAGCGGGATAAACTTGGGCAATGAGCAGTTCTTC. This encodes CASSLMTSGINLGNEQFF. The whole variable domain, filled in from reference TRBV13 and TRBJ2-1, reads AAGVIQSPRHLIKEKRETATLKCYPIPRHDTVYWYQQGPGQDPQFLISFYEKMQSDKGSIPDRFSAQQFSDYHSELNMSSLELGDSALYFCASSLMTSGINLGNEQFFGPGTRLTVL.

V is TRBV12-3 or TRBV12-4 and J is TRBJ1-2; D possibly corresponds to TRBD1 (6 bases). Trimming removed 3 bases from V and 10 bases from J, with 15 bases in between. The CDR3 runs to 13 residues. CDR3: CASSLGNREIYTF. CDR3 in DNA: TGTGCCAGCAGTTTGGGGAACAGGGAAATCTACACCTTC.

The rearrangement uses TRBV10-3 and TRBJ2-3, with 9 bases lining up with TRBD2. V shed 10 bases and J 0 bases; nucleotides not matched to a gene: 5. The CDR3 covers 14 residues. The germline CDR1 and CDR2 sequences are ENHRY and SYGVKD. Written as DNA, the CDR3 is TGTGCCACGTCAGCGGGAGGTAGCACAGATACGCAGTATTTT. Protein: CATSAGGSTDTQYF.

The chain couples TRBV27 to TRBJ2-1; maybe TRBD1 (5 bases). CDR3 size: 15 residues. Germline V gene sequence: CDR1 MNHEY, CDR2 SMNVEV (reference sequence). V was shortened by 4 bases and J by 5 bases, with 15 bases between the two germline ends. CDR3 in DNA: TGTGCCAGCAGTTCTCAGGGTAGGGGTAACAATGAGCAGTTCTTC. It translates to CASSSQGRGNNEQFF.

V and J are TRBV5-1 and TRBJ1-4, with TRBD1 as a possible D gene (6 bases). Germline V lookup: CDR1 SGHRS, CDR2 YFSETQ. The V gene lost 0 bases and the J gene lost 0 bases, with 12 bases spanning the gap. The CDR3 has 17 residues. The DNA of the CDR3 is TGCGCCAGCAGCTTGGGTGAGGGGGTGTCAACTAATGAAAAACTGTTTTTT. Translated, it gives CASSLGEGVSTNEKLFF.

This chain joins TRBV2 and TRBJ1-2, with a tentative D call TRBD1 (5 bases). Trimming shortened V by 11 bases and J by 8 bases, and 24 bases separated the two germline ends. Germline V gives CDR1 SNHLY, CDR2 FYNNEI. The CDR3 spans 14 residues. The CDR3 nucleotides are TGTGCCGCCGCGCGGGAGGGACTAGCAGGGGGCTACACCTTC. As protein: CAAAREGLAGGYTF. Supplemented by reference TRBV2 and TRBJ1-2, the full variable domain reads EPEVTQTPSHQVTQMGQEVILRCVPISNHLYFYWYRQILGQKVEFLVSFYNNEISEKSEIFDDQFSVERPDGSNFTLKIRSTKLEDSAMYFCAAAREGLAGGYTFGSGTRLTVV.